This T cell receptor beta chain was identified in a study of blood T cell repertoires in COVID-19. Study as a whole: Sites in the United States, Italy and Spain provided acute and convalescent COVID-19 samples. PBMCs, B-cell-depleted T cells, or T cells provided the cDNA or gDNA that made up the material.

J was trimmed by 2 bases and V by 3 bases; bases with no gene match: 2. Germline V gene sequence: CDR1 MNHEY, CDR2 SMNVEV (reference sequence). CDR3 size: 14 residues. Profiled with immunoSEQ multiplex PCR; TCRdb holds only in-frame clones, not every one. This sample yields 250,000 or so clones, of which approximately 90% are seen a single time; over 3.5% belongs to the top ten. V gene TRBV27 combines with J gene TRBJ1-2; 8 bases are shared with TRBD1. The material sequenced was PBMCs or T cells enriched from blood (not recorded which). This clonotype was sampled from a woman aged 30 to 39 with acute COVID-19. Here the CDR3 reads CASSFGTGNYGYTF. DNA of the CDR3: TGTGCCAGCAGTTTCGGGACAGGAAACTATGGCTACACCTTC.